The 20 T cell receptor beta chains listed next were all sequenced from one sample in a study of shared clonotypes between healthy human individuals. Generated by immunoSEQ multiplex PCR, the TCRdb table keeps only in-frame clones and is missing some. In the table there are 2 million or so clones, roughly 94% of which are singletons. CD45RO-negative CD8 cells positively selected for CCR7 made up the naive population, which excluded terminally differentiated effector memory CD45RA+ cells. What was sequenced was naive CD8+ T cells sorted from blood. The receptors derive from a young man in good health.

This clone was counted a single time. Here the CDR3 reads CASSPSSSGANVLTF. The CDR3 nucleotides read TGTGCCAGCAGCCCCAGCAGCTCTGGGGCCAACGTCCTGACTTTC. The chain is built from TRBV5-6 and TRBJ2-6; no clear D gene. This CDR3 contains 15 residues. Germline lookup yields CDR1 SGHDT and CDR2 YYEEEE. Trimming took 4 bases from V and 0 from J, leaving 8 bases between them.

This chain links TRBV10-2 with TRBJ2-3; TRBD2 aligns across 13 bases. The trim removed 5 bases at V and 4 bases at J, leaving 6 bases unmatched. The CDR3 runs to 16 residues. In germline, CDR1 is WSHSY, CDR2 SAAADI. The CDR3 DNA reads TGCGCCAGCAGTACCGGGACTAGCGGGGCCTCAGATACGCAGTATTTT. Translated: CASSTGTSGASDTQYF.

The CDR3 bases are TGCGCCAGCAGCCCGACGGCCGGTGGAAACACCATATATTTT. Protein: CASSPTAGGNTIYF. The gene calls are TRBV5-1 and TRBJ1-3; D remains unclear. The germline V gene encodes CDR1 SGHRS and CDR2 YFSETQ. The V end lost 4 bases, the J end lost 3 bases, and 11 bases lay between the germline ends. This CDR3 is built from 14 residues.

The CDR3 loop is CASSLVAESNEQFF. DNA for the CDR3: TGTGCCAGCAGTTTAGTAGCGGAGTCCAATGAGCAGTTCTTC. The genes are TRBV6-6 and TRBJ2-1; D might be TRBD2 (6 bases). The germline gives CDR1 MNHNY, CDR2 SVGAGI (reference sequence). V lost 4 bases and J lost 6, with 13 bases in between. There are 14 residues in the CDR3.

V gene TRBV28 combines with J gene TRBJ1-5; no reliable D call. Germline CDR1 MDHEN, CDR2 SYDVKM. With 4 bases removed from V and 0 bases from J, the gap between germline ends came to 10 bases. CDR3 length: 15 amino acids. CDR3 protein: CASSSFSYSNQPQHF. The CDR3 nucleotides read TGTGCCAGCAGTTCCTTCTCGTATAGCAATCAGCCCCAGCATTTT.

This clone was picked up one time. The V and J genes are TRBV13 and TRBJ2-7; D may be TRBD2 (6 bases). The CDR3 has 16 residues. V was pared by 5 bases and J by 4 bases, with 21 bases between. Germline-derived CDR1 and CDR2 are PRHDT and FYEKMQ (reference sequence). The CDR3 nucleotides are TGTGCCAGCAGCCCGTCGGGGGAGAGCAATTTTTACGAGCAGTACTTC. Translating gives CASSPSGESNFYEQYF.

The rearrangement joins TRBV2 to TRBJ1-2, with D perhaps matching TRBD1 (5 bases). The V end was cut by 5 bases, the J end by 6 bases, with 13 bases between. The germline gives CDR1 SNHLY, CDR2 FYNNEI. This CDR3 has 13 residues. The DNA of the CDR3 is TGTGCCAGCAGTAGGCCGACAGCTAATGGCTACACCTTC. Its protein is CASSRPTANGYTF.

Concerning this clone itself: Other DNA sequences of this sample code for an identical CDR3. V gene TRBV28 combines with J gene TRBJ1-3; D is unresolved. From germline, CDR1 is MDHEN and CDR2 SYDVKM. V gave up 3 bases and J gave up 4 bases, with 10 bases separating them. This CDR3 contains 14 residues. For the CDR3, the DNA is TGTGCCAGCAGTTTCGGAGGATCCGGAAACACCATATATTTT. Its protein is CASSFGGSGNTIYF. Combining the CDR3 with reference TRBV28 and TRBJ1-3 gives the whole variable domain DVKVTQSSRYLVKRTGEKVFLECVQDMDHENMFWYRQDPGLGLRLIYFSYDVKMKEKGDIPEGYSVSREKKERFSLILESASTNQTSMYLCASSFGGSGNTIYFGEGSWLTVV.

This clone was recorded only once. Other DNA sequences in the same sample also yield this CDR3. This chain uses TRBV9 with TRBJ1-5; TRBD1 is a possible D gene (5 bases). Trimming took off 7 bases at V and 4 bases at J, with 9 bases between the two ends. The CDR3 spans 12 residues. Germline-derived CDR1 and CDR2 are SGDLS and YYNGEE. This CDR3 reads CASGGGNQPQHF. The CDR3 nucleotides are TGTGCCAGCGGTGGGGGGAATCAGCCCCAGCATTTT.

This chain uses TRBV7-9 with TRBJ2-7; 9 bases map to TRBD1. CDR1 is SEHNR, CDR2 FQNEAQ, per germline (reference sequence). After removal of 5 bases from V and 6 bases from J, the junction contained 5 bases not matched to a gene. The CDR3 runs 13 residues. CDR3 protein: CASSVQGALEQYF. CDR3 nucleotide sequence: TGTGCCAGCAGCGTACAGGGGGCCCTCGAGCAGTACTTC.

The chain uses TRBV27 and TRBJ1-2, with 8 positions matching TRBD1. Losses at the gene ends were 7 bases for V and 4 bases for J; bases not matched to a gene: 11. CDR3 length: 15 residues. Per the germline V gene, CDR1 is MNHEY and CDR2 is SMNVEV (reference sequence). CDR3 residues: CASMPGGELGYGYTF. The CDR3 region has the DNA TGTGCCAGCATGCCAGGGGGCGAGTTAGGCTATGGCTACACCTTC.

This chain connects TRBV9 to TRBJ1-1; perhaps TRBD1 as D (6 bases). Germline CDR1 SGDLS, CDR2 YYNGEE. The CDR3 is made up of 17 amino acids. Trimming took 3 bases from V and 2 from J, leaving 20 bases between them. CDR3 residues: CASSAPGQRWGNTEAFF. CDR3 DNA sequence: TGTGCCAGCAGCGCCCCAGGACAGAGGTGGGGAAACACTGAAGCTTTCTTT.

In the case of this clone: Other DNA sequences in the same sample also yield this CDR3. The chain joins TRBV27 to TRBJ2-2; D is ambiguous. This CDR3 has 12 amino acids. Germline values: CDR1 MNHEY, CDR2 SMNVEV (reference sequence). Trimming stripped 2 bases from V and 5 bases from J, with 3 bases between. The CDR3 loop reads CASSLPTGELFF. The CDR3 DNA is TGTGCCAGCAGTTTACCAACCGGGGAGCTGTTTTTT.

This clone was found once. Other DNA sequences of this sample code for an identical CDR3. The chain carries TRBV4-3 and TRBJ2-1; D might be TRBD2 (6 bases). Germline V gene sequence: CDR1 LGHNA, CDR2 YSLEER. Trimming stripped 0 bases from V and 4 bases from J, with 10 bases between. The CDR3 sequence is 15 residues long. CDR3 DNA: TGCGCCAGCAGCCAAGATCGCGGGGCTTACAATGAGCAGTTCTTC. Its translation: CASSQDRGAYNEQFF.

This clone was found once. The chain carries TRBV7-9 and TRBJ2-7; 7 nucleotides match TRBD1. V shed 5 bases and J 7 bases; nucleotides not matched to a gene: 11. The length of the CDR3 is 14 residues. Germline values: CDR1 SEHNR, CDR2 FQNEAQ (reference sequence). In DNA, the CDR3 is TGTGCCAGCAGCCTGGCAGGGGGTTTGGGGGAGCAGTACTTC. The encoded protein is CASSLAGGLGEQYF.

The chain links TRBV7-9 to TRBJ2-7, with TRBD1 as a possible D gene (5 bases). Germline values: CDR1 SEHNR, CDR2 FQNEAQ (reference sequence). Trimming stripped 5 bases from V and 7 bases from J, with 21 bases between. The CDR3 totals 15 residues. The CDR3 region has the DNA TGTGCCAGCAGCGTCCAGGGTTTAGGCTTGCGGGAGCAGTACTTC. Translated, it gives CASSVQGLGLREQYF.

DNA for the CDR3: TGTGCCAGCAGCGTGACTGCGAGACTCGCCTACAATGAGCAGTTCTTC. Its translation is CASSVTARLAYNEQFF. The V gene is TRBV7-9, the J gene TRBJ2-1, with D unresolved. Germline loops: CDR1 SEHNR, CDR2 FQNEAQ (reference sequence). V shed 5 bases and J shed 2 bases, with 16 bases lying between them. This CDR3 comprises 16 residues.

CDR3 in amino acids: CASSSQGAGNSPLHF. The DNA of the CDR3 is TGTGCCAGCAGCTCACAGGGGGCAGGTAATTCACCCCTCCACTTT. V is TRBV28 and J is TRBJ1-6; 9 bases line up with TRBD1. V lost 6 bases and J lost 6; bases outside the gene matches: 6. CDR1 is MDHEN and CDR2 is SYDVKM in the germline V gene. The CDR3 consists of 15 residues.

The chain combines TRBV6-4 with TRBJ2-2; tentatively, D is TRBD1 (5 bases). Trimming shortened V by 3 bases and J by 2 bases, and 10 bases separated the two germline ends. The CDR3 has 15 residues. Per germline, CDR1 MRHNA and CDR2 SNTAGT. As DNA, the CDR3 is TGTGCCAGCAGTGAGGGGCAGGGTAACACCGGGGAGCTGTTTTTT. Translated: CASSEGQGNTGELFF.

In regard to this clone: This sample also contains other DNA sequences that code for the same CDR3. The V call is TRBV28, the J call TRBJ1-2; D gene unclear. From germline, CDR1 is MDHEN and CDR2 SYDVKM. The ends were cut back, 5 bases at V and 3 bases at J, with 7 bases in the middle. CDR3 length equals 12 residues. For the CDR3, the DNA is TGTGCCAGCAGTCTCACGGACTATGGCTACACCTTC. Its protein product is CASSLTDYGYTF.